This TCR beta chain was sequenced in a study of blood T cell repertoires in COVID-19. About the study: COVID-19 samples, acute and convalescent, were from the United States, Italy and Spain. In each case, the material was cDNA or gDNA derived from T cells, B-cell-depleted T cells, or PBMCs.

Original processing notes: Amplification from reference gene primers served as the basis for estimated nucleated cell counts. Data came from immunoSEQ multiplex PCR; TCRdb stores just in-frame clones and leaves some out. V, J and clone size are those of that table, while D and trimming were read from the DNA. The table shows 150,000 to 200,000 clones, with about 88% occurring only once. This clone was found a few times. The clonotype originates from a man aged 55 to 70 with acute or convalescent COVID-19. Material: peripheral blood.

CDR3 amino acids: CASSSLNRGHDEQFF. CDR3 nucleotides: TGTGCCAGCAGCTCGCTGAACAGGGGGCACGATGAGCAGTTCTTC. This chain connects TRBV7-9 to TRBJ2-1; 9 nucleotides align to TRBD1. The CDR3 extends over 15 amino acids. V was clipped by 4 bases and J by 8 bases; unmatched bases: 9. Germline V gene lookup returns CDR1 SEHNR and CDR2 FQNEAQ (reference sequence).